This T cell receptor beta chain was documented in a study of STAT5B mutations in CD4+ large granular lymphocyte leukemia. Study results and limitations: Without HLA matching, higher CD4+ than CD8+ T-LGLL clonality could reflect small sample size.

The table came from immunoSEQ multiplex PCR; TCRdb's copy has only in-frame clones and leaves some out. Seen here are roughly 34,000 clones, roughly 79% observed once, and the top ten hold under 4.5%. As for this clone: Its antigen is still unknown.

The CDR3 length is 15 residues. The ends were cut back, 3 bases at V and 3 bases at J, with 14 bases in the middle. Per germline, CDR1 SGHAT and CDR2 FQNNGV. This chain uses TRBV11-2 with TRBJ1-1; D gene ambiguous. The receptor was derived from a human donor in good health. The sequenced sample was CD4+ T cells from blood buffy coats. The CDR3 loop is CASSFTVVGDTEAFF. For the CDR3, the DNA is TGTGCCAGCAGCTTTACGGTGGTGGGTGACACTGAAGCTTTCTTT. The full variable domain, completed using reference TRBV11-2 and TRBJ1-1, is EAGVAQSPRYKIIEKRQSVAFWCNPISGHATLYWYQQILGQGPKLLIQFQNNGVVDDSQLPKDRFSAERLKGVDSTLKIQPAKLEDSAVYLCASSFTVVGDTEAFFGQGTRLTVV.